This T cell receptor beta chain was recovered during a study of blood T cell repertoires in COVID-19. Study overall: Donors in the United States, Italy and Spain gave samples during acute or convalescent COVID-19. From T cells, B-cell-depleted T cells, or PBMCs came the material, which was cDNA or gDNA.

Cohorts were determined from participant-reported clinical history. Libraries were prepared by immunoSEQ multiplex PCR; TCRdb keeps only in-frame clonotypes and omits some of them. Here the sample spans about 220,000 clones, 82% being singletons. The material sequenced was PBMCs or T cells enriched from blood (not recorded which). This clonotype was sampled from an older woman who had recovered from COVID-19.

The CDR3 protein is CASSQDWGDTGELFF. CDR3 DNA sequence: TGTGCCAGCAGCCAAGATTGGGGGGACACCGGGGAGCTGTTTTTT. The chain carries TRBV3-1 (or the pseudogene TRBV3-2) and TRBJ2-2; D may be TRBD2 (6 bases). There are 15 residues in the CDR3. The ends were cut back, 0 bases at V and 3 bases at J, with 8 bases in the middle. Germline CDR1 is LGHDT and CDR2 is YNNKEL (reference sequence).